This T cell receptor (beta chain) was captured by sequencing in a study of CXCR3-negative and CXCR3-positive naive CD8 T cells. Whole-study context: Summed over all libraries, TRB reads came to approximately 140 million, with about 1.5 +/- 0.3 million per library. Study-wide results and limits: Hydrophobicity of TRB CDR3s was greater in CXCR3-positive naive cells than in CXCR3-negative naive cells.

On this clonotype itself: Its antigen is still unknown.

With UMI labels, 5' RACE was used to prepare the TRB cDNA libraries. TCRdb reprocessed the 5' RACE reads, with one entry per CDR3 protein and no DNA. The specimen's table records some 99,000 distinct CDR3 sequences. The CDR3 extends over 17 amino acids. CDR1 is SGHDN and CDR2 is FVKESK in the germline V gene. This sequence originates from a human donor in good health. Some clones in this sample may be carry-over from other donors' samples. The chain combines TRBV14 with TRBJ2-1; no DNA is available, so the TRBD2 call from TCRdb remains unchecked. The specimen sequenced was naive CXCR3+ CD8+ T cells from blood. Subset meaning: CD45RO-CCR7+CD27+CD95- naive CD8+ T cells expressing CXCR3 (TNR3+). CDR3 loop: CASRGLAGGGRHNEQFF.